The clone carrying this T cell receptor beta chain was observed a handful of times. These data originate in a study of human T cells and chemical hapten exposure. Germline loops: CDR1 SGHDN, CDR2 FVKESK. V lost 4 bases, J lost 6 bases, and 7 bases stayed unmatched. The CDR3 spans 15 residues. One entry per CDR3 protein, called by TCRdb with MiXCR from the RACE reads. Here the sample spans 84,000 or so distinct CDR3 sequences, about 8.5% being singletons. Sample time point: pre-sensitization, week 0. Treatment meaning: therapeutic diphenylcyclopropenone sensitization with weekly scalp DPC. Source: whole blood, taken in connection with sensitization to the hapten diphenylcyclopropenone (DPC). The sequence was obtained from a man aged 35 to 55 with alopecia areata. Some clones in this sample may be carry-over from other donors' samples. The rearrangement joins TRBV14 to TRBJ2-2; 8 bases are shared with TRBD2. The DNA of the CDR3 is TGTGCCAGCAGCCTAGCGGGACCGCCCGCCGGGGAGCTGTTTTTT. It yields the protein CASSLAGPPAGELFF.